Below, 24 T cell receptor beta chains from the same sample are listed, as sequenced in a study of identical twins. TCRdb re-derived calls from the 5' RACE reads in MiXCR, one entry per CDR3 protein. This sample yields some 1,700,000 distinct CDR3 sequences, of which about 32% are seen a single time; less than 0.35% belongs to the top ten. The specimen sequenced was cord blood. The source of these receptors is a newborn girl in good health.

CDR3 sequence: CASSERGWAKNIQYF. As DNA, the CDR3 is TGCGCCAGCAGTGAGAGGGGATGGGCCAAAAACATTCAGTACTTC. The chain carries TRBV10-2 and TRBJ2-4; D perhaps matches TRBD1 (5 bases). Trimming left V 2 bases short and J 1 base short, with 9 bases between. The CDR3 spans 15 residues. Germline CDR1 reads WSHSY; CDR2 reads SAAADI.

This chain links TRBV6-1 with TRBJ2-1; the D is unclear. With 6 bases removed from V and 7 bases from J, the gap between germline ends came to 13 bases. CDR3 length equals 13 residues. CDR1 is MNHNS, CDR2 SASEGT, per germline. The CDR3 is CASRDLVGNEQFF. CDR3 DNA: TGTGCCAGCAGAGACCTCGTGGGGAATGAGCAGTTCTTC.

Regarding this clonotype: An end of the junction differs from the germline gene, which may be a read error. The chain joins TRBV20-1 to TRBJ2-1; a weak D match, TRBD2 (7 bases). The germline gives CDR1 DFQATT, CDR2 SNEGSKA (reference sequence). The CDR3 covers 14 residues. The CDR3 bases are TGCGGTGCTAGAGTACCCGTAGGGGGGGACGAGCAGTTCTTC. It specifies CGARVPVGGDEQFF.

This clonotype was seen a handful of times. V usage is TRBV2 and J usage is TRBJ2-6, with D uncertain. V lost 5 bases and J 0 bases, leaving 8 bases between the germline ends. Germline CDR1 is SNHLY and CDR2 is FYNNEI. This CDR3 is 15 amino acids long. In nucleotides, the CDR3 is TGTGCCAGCAGTCCGGTCCGCTCTGGGGCCAACGTCCTGACTTTC. It encodes CASSPVRSGANVLTF.

V usage is TRBV12-3 or TRBV12-4 and J usage is TRBJ2-3; tentatively, D is TRBD1 or TRBD2 (5 bases each). This CDR3 has 14 amino acids. V was shortened by 2 bases and J by 4 bases, with 10 bases between the two germline ends. The DNA for the CDR3 is TGTGCCAGCAGTTTATGGGACGGGGCAGATACGCAGTATTTT. This encodes CASSLWDGADTQYF.

This chain uses TRBV10-2 with TRBJ2-7; possible D gene TRBD2, 6 bases. The tail of the sequence fits TRBJ2-4 better, so the J call may be wrong. The CDR3 runs to 16 residues. CDR1 WSHSY and CDR2 SAAADI come from the germline V gene. CDR3 in DNA: TGCGCCAGCAGTGAGTCTCCCCGGCGGGACAAAAACATTCAGTACTTC. Translation gives CASSESPRRDKNIQYF.

The gene calls are TRBV19 and TRBJ2-1; TRBD2 matches at 8 bases. Germline V lookup: CDR1 LNHDA, CDR2 SQIVND (reference sequence). Trimming took 4 bases from V and 3 from J; bases not matched to a gene: 5. CDR3 length: 15 amino acids. CDR3 sequence reads: CASSRERGSYNEQFF. The DNA of the CDR3 is TGTGCCAGTAGTAGGGAGCGGGGGAGCTACAATGAGCAGTTCTTC.

This chain connects TRBV20-1 to TRBJ2-7; 7 positions match TRBD1. Germline CDR1 reads DFQATT; CDR2 reads SNEGSKA (reference sequence). The CDR3 runs to 17 residues. V dropped 3 bases and J dropped 2; count of bases not matched to a gene: 16. CDR3 bases: TGCAGTGCTAGCTTGATTAGCCGAACAGGGGATCCCTACGAGCAGTACTTC. This gives the protein CSASLISRTGDPYEQYF.

This clonotype was picked up a small number of times. V is TRBV5-5 and J is TRBJ1-4, with 9 bases lining up with TRBD1. The CDR3 has 15 residues. Germline V lookup: CDR1 SGHKS, CDR2 YYEKEE (reference sequence). V shed 3 bases, J shed 5 bases, and the junction held 5 bases outside the gene matches. CDR3 residues: CASSWTTGGNEKLFF. In DNA, the CDR3 is TGTGCCAGCAGCTGGACGACAGGGGGGAATGAAAAACTGTTTTTT.

This clonotype was found many times. V is TRBV18 and J is TRBJ2-5; no firm D call. This CDR3 contains 13 residues. CDR1 is KGHSH, CDR2 LQKENI, per germline. Trimming pared 2 bases from V and 3 bases from J, leaving 7 bases between. CDR3 nucleotide sequence: TGTGCCAGCTCACCAAGGGCCAAAGAGACCCAGTACTTC. It is translated as CASSPRAKETQYF.

This clonotype is a singleton in its sample. The chain recombines TRBV27 with TRBJ2-6; D gene uncertain. The CDR3 runs 17 residues. Deletions cut 7 bases from V and 0 bases from J, with 16 bases between. Germline assignment: CDR1 MNHEY and CDR2 SMNVEV (reference sequence). Here the CDR3 DNA reads TGTGCCAGCACCAAACAATTTGGGGTCTCTGGGGCCAACGTCCTGACTTTC. It specifies CASTKQFGVSGANVLTF.

This clonotype was seen more than once but under ten times. This CDR3 reads CSARALGEQYF. The CDR3 DNA reads TGCAGTGCTCGAGCGTTAGGCGAGCAGTACTTC. This chain joins TRBV20-1 and TRBJ2-7, with D uncertain. This CDR3 has 11 amino acids. The V end was cut by 5 bases, the J end by 6 bases, with 11 bases between. Looked up from germline, CDR1 is DFQATT and CDR2 is SNEGSKA (reference sequence).

A remark on this clonotype: This may arise from a read error, as a much more abundant clone is one base away. The CDR3 DNA sequence: TGCAGTGCTAGAGACACAGGGGGGAACTGTGGCTACACCTTC. Translated, it gives CSARDTGGNCGYTF. V usage is TRBV20-1 and J usage is TRBJ1-2, with 8 positions matching TRBD1. CDR1 is DFQATT and CDR2 is SNEGSKA in the germline V gene (reference sequence). The CDR3 sequence is 14 residues long.

There are a few counts of this clonotype. The chain carries TRBV5-1 and TRBJ2-7; TRBD2 aligns across 8 bases. CDR3 size: 14 residues. Germline CDR1 is SGHRS and CDR2 is YFSETQ. With V trimmed by 3 bases and J by 7 bases, 9 bases remained unmatched. The CDR3 region has the DNA TGCGCCAGCAGCTACTTAGCGGGATCCAATGAGCAGTACTTC. Its translation: CASSYLAGSNEQYF.

This clonotype was seen more than once but under ten times. The genes are TRBV27 and TRBJ1-1; no firm D call. Germline V gene data show CDR1 as MNHEY and CDR2 as SMNVEV (reference sequence). V dropped 4 bases and J dropped 0 bases, with 6 bases sitting between them. The CDR3 totals 13 residues. CDR3 sequence (DNA): TGTGCCAGCAGTTGGGCCATGAACACTGAAGCTTTCTTT. Its translation: CASSWAMNTEAFF.

To note about this clonotype: One junction end does not reproduce the germline sequence, and a read error may be involved. The rearrangement links TRBV5-6 to TRBJ2-7; D is uncertain. CDR1 SGHDT and CDR2 YYEEEE come from the germline V gene. The CDR3 spans 12 residues. This CDR3 reads CAISILSYDQYF. The CDR3 region has the DNA TGTGCCATCAGCATTCTTTCCTACGACCAGTACTTC.

The chain carries TRBV20-1 and TRBJ1-4, with TRBD1 identical over 10 bases. Germline CDR1 DFQATT, CDR2 SNEGSKA (reference sequence). The CDR3 runs 15 residues. V shed 7 bases and J 0 bases; nucleotides not matched to a gene: 5. The CDR3 DNA sequence: TGCAGTGTCGTCGGACAGGGGGCAACTAATGAAAAACTGTTTTTT. Translation gives CSVVGQGATNEKLFF.

This clonotype was counted between two and nine times. CDR3 nucleotides: TGTGCCAGCAGTCTCAAACAGGAGACTGAAGCTTTCTTT. This translates into CASSLKQETEAFF. The chain is built from TRBV12-3 or TRBV12-4 and TRBJ1-1, with a tentative D call TRBD1 (5 bases). The CDR3 is made up of 13 amino acids. Trimming stripped 5 bases from V and 5 bases from J, with 12 bases between.

The chain recombines TRBV20-1 with TRBJ2-2; D is ambiguous. Deletions cut 2 bases from V and 1 base from J, with 8 bases between. CDR1 is DFQATT, CDR2 SNEGSKA, per germline (reference sequence). The CDR3 covers 14 residues. DNA for the CDR3: TGCAGTGCTAGACCCTACATGAACACCGGGGAGCTGTTTTTT. Protein: CSARPYMNTGELFF.

The chain has TRBV12-3 or TRBV12-4 and TRBJ2-7, with 9 nucleotides matching TRBD2. The CDR3 covers 13 residues. Unmatched junction bases numbered 8, after V lost 7 bases and J lost 7 bases. The CDR3 sequence is CASTSGIYNEQYF. The CDR3, as DNA: TGTGCCAGCACTAGCGGGATCTACAATGAGCAGTACTTC.

This sequence joins TRBV10-3 and TRBJ2-7, with TRBD1 as a possible D gene (6 bases). V lost 1 base and J lost 1, with 23 bases in between. This CDR3 region has 19 residues. CDR1 is ENHRY, CDR2 SYGVKD, per germline. As DNA, the CDR3 is TGTGCCATCAGTGAGTGGGGGCCAGGCAGTCTCCGGCAATCCTACGAGCAGTACTTC. Translation: CAISEWGPGSLRQSYEQYF.

The table lists this clonotype with a few counts. The V and J genes are TRBV7-6 and TRBJ2-3, with 16 bases identical to TRBD2. CDR3 length equals 19 residues. Trimming removed 3 bases from V and 2 bases from J; junction bases left unmatched: 8. Germline assignment: CDR1 SGHVS and CDR2 FNYEAQ. The CDR3 sequence is CASSFGTSGRAPNTDTQYF. The CDR3 nucleotides are TGTGCCAGCAGCTTTGGGACTAGCGGGAGGGCCCCGAACACAGATACGCAGTATTTT.

This clonotype was counted a single time. One junction end disagrees with the germline gene, perhaps due to a read error. This chain uses TRBV2 with TRBJ2-1; 8 bases are a match to TRBD2. Germline V CDR1 and CDR2: SNHLY, FYNNEI. This CDR3 is 15 amino acids long. CDR3 nucleotides: TGTGGCAGCAGCAAAACCGGGGGGGGCCAATGGGAGCAGTTCTTC. Its translation is CGSSKTGGGQWEQFF.

This chain connects TRBV28 to TRBJ2-7; D uncertain. The length of the CDR3 is 15 residues. V shed 5 bases and J shed 0 bases, with 14 bases lying between them. Germline V gene lookup returns CDR1 MDHEN and CDR2 SYDVKM. The CDR3 region is CASSPPYPSSYEQYF. The CDR3 bases are TGTGCCAGCAGTCCACCATATCCCAGCTCCTACGAGCAGTACTTC. The full variable domain, in which reference TRBV28 and TRBJ2-7 provide the parts outside the CDR3, is DVKVTQSSRYLVKRTGEKVFLECVQDMDHENMFWYRQDPGLGLRLIYFSYDVKMKEKGDIPEGYSVSREKKERFSLILESASTNQTSMYLCASSPPYPSSYEQYFGPGTRLTVT.